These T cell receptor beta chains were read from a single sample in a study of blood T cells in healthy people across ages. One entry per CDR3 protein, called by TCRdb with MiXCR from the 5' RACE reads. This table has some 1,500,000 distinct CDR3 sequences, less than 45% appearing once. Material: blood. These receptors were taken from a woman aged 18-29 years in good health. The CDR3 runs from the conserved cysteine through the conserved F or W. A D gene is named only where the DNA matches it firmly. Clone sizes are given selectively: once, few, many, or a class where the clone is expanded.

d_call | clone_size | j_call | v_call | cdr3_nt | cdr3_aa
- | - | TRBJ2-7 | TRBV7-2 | TGTGCCAGCAGCTTAGCGGCGGGATGGGAGCAGTACTTC | CASSLAAGWEQYF
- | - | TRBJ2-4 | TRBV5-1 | TGCGCCAGCAGCCTATCCGCTACAGGGTTTGGTAGCATTCAGTACTTC | CASSLSATGFGSIQYF
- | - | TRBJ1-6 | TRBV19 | TGTGCCAGCGGGGGGAGGAACTCTTATAATTCACCCCTCCACTTT | CASGGRNSYNSPLHF
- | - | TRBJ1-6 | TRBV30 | TGTGCCTGGAGTGCCCGGTGGCGGGGCTCCTATAATTCACCCCTCCACTTT | CAWSARWRGSYNSPLHF
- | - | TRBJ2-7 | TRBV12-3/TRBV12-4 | TGTGCCAGCAGTTTAGAGGGTCCCCAAGTGTACTTC | CASSLEGPQVYF
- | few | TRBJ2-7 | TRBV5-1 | TGCGCCAGCAGCCTGAGCGGGTCTTACTACGAGCAGTACTTC | CASSLSGSYYEQYF
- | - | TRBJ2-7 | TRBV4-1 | TGCGCCAGCAGCCAAAGCCCGGCAGGGGTAAGCGAGCAGTACTTC | CASSQSPAGVSEQYF
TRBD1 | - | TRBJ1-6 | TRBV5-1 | TGCGCCAGCAGCGTGGGACAGAATTCACCCCTCCACTTT | CASSVGQNSPLHF
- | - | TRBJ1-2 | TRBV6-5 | TGTGCCAGCAGTTGGGACGTCGGTAGCTATGGCTACACCTTC | CASSWDVGSYGYTF
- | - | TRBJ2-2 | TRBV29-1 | TGCAGCGTTGAGGGCAGGGTTAAGGAGCTGTTTTTT | CSVEGRVKELFF
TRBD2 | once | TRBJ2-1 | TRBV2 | TGTGCCAGCAGGGTTGTAGCGGGTAGCAATGAGCAGTTCTTC | CASRVVAGSNEQFF
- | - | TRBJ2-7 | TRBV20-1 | TGCAGTGCTAGACACCCTACCGGGACACCCTACGAGCAGTACTTC | CSARHPTGTPYEQYF
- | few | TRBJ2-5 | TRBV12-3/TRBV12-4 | TGTGCCAGCAGTTTTAGAACAGGGCGGGAAGAGACCCAGTACTTC | CASSFRTGREETQYF
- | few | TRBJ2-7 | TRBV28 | TGTGCCAGCGGATACCCCAAGCGGAGCTCCTACAATGAGCAGTACTTC | CASGYPKRSSYNEQYF
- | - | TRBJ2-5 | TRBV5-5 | TGTGCCAGCAGCCCAGGCGGCATCGCGCGGCTCAATGAGCAGTACTTC | CASSPGGIARLNEQYF
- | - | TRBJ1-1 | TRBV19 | TGTGCCAGTAGAGACAGGCCGGTCACTGAAGCTTTCTTT | CASRDRPVTEAFF
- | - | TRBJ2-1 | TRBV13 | TGTGCCAGCAACTCTGGTTCAAGCAGGAGCTCCTACAATGAGCAGTTCTTC | CASNSGSSRSSYNEQFF
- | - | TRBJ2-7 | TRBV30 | TGTGCCTGGAGAGAATATGTATCCTACGAGCAGTACTTC | CAWREYVSYEQYF
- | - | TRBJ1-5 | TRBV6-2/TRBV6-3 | TGTGCCAGCAGTGGAGACTGGAGCAATCAGCCCCAGCATTTT | CASSGDWSNQPQHF
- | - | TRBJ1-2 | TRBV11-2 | TGTGCCAGCAGCCATAATCTCGACAGCAACTATGGCTACACCTTC | CASSHNLDSNYGYTF
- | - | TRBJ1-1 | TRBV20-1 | TGCAGTGCTATGCGCAGAGAGAACACTGAAGCTTTCTTT | CSAMRRENTEAFF
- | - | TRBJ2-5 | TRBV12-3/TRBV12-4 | TGTGCCAGCAGTTCAGGGGCCGCCCGGGAGACCCAGTACTTC | CASSSGAARETQYF
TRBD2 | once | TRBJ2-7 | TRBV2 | TGTGCCAGCAGCTTCTTAGCGGGAGGACCGCGCCATGAGCAGTACTTC | CASSFLAGGPRHEQYF
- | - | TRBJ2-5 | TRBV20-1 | TGCAGTGCTAGGTATGGAGCTGTCAAGACCCAGTACTTC | CSARYGAVKTQYF
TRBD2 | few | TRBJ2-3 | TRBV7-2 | TGTGCCAGCAGCCCCGGACTAGCGGGGTCTGTAGATACGCAGTATTTT | CASSPGLAGSVDTQYF
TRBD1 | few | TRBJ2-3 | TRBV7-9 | TGTGCCAGCAGGGAAGAGGGGGCTAACACAGATACGCAGTATTTT | CASREEGANTDTQYF
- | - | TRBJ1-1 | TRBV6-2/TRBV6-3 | TGTGCCAGCAGCGACAGACACAAAGCTTTCTTT | CASSDRHKAFF
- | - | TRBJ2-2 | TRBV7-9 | TGTGCCAGCAGCGGACGGTTAGCCGGGGAGCTGTTTTTT | CASSGRLAGELFF
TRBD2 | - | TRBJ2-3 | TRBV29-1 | TGCAGCGTGGATAGCGGGGGGCCAGATACGCAGTATTTT | CSVDSGGPDTQYF
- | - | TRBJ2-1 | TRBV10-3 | TGTGCCATCAGGGAGGAATACAATGAGCAGTTCTTC | CAIREEYNEQFF
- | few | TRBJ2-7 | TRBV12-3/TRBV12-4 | TGTGCCAGCAGCCTCATCGCGGGGGCCGAGCAGTACTTC | CASSLIAGAEQYF
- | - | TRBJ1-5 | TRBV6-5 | TGTGCCAGCAGTTACGGGCAGCTGGGTCAGCCCCAGCATTTT | CASSYGQLGQPQHF
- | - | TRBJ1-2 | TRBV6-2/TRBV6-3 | TGTGCCAGCAGTTACTCGAGTGCGGGTCAGGTCTATGGCTACACCTTC | CASSYSSAGQVYGYTF
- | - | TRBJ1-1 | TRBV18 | TGTGCCAGCTCACCTAACCTGCAGGGACGTGAAGCTTTCTTT | CASSPNLQGREAFF
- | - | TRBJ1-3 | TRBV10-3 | TGTGCCATCAGCCGGGACGGTTATGGAAACACCATATATTTT | CAISRDGYGNTIYF
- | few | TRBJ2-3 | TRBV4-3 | TGCGCCAGCAGCCAAGTCAGGTCGGTCACAGGAGGTACGCAGTATTTT | CASSQVRSVTGGTQYF
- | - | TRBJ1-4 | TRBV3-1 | TGTGCCAGCAGCCACGACAGGTTTGACGAAAAACTGTTTTTT | CASSHDRFDEKLFF
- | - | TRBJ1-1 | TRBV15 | TGTGCCACCAGTCGAGAGGGTGGAGCAGGGAACACTGAAGCTTTCTTT | CATSREGGAGNTEAFF
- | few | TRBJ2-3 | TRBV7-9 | TGTGCCAGCAGCTTAGCGGCCATTGCAGGGGCTGGAGGAGATACGCAGTATTTT | CASSLAAIAGAGGDTQYF
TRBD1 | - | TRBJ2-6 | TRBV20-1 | TGCAGTGCTAGCGGGGACAGGGGACAAGGGGCCAACGTCCTGACTTTC | CSASGDRGQGANVLTF
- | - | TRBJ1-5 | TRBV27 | TGTGCCAGCAGGAGGACAGCGTCTAGCGATCAGCCCCAGCATTTT | CASRRTASSDQPQHF
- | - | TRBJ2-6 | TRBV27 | TGTGCCAGCACCCACTTCTTTGAGGCCAACGTCCTGACTTTC | CASTHFFEANVLTF
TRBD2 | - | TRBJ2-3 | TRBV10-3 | TGTGCCATCAGTGAAATAGCGGGGGGGGCTCGAACCCCAAAAGCGCAGTATTTT | CAISEIAGGARTPKAQYF
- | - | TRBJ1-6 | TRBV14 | TGTGCCAGCAGACAAGGGATCTCACGTAATTCACCCCTCCACTTT | CASRQGISRNSPLHF
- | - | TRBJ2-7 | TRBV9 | TGTGCCAGCAGCGTAGTTCGGCAGGAAGTCTCCTACGAGCAGTACTTC | CASSVVRQEVSYEQYF
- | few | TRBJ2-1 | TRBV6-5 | TGTGCCAGCAGGGCTAGAGGTCTCTACAATGAGCAGTTCTTC | CASRARGLYNEQFF
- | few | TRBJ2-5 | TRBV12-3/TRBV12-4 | TGTGCCAGCAGTCCCAAGTTGCTAGGGGGGGGAGAGACCCAGTACTTC | CASSPKLLGGGETQYF
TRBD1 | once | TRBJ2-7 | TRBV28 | TGTGCCAGCAGTAACGCCGGGACAGGAGGCAATGAGCAGTACTTC | CASSNAGTGGNEQYF
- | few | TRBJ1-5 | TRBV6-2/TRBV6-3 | TGTGCCAGCAGTTACAGAAAGAGTGATCAGCCCCAGCATTTT | CASSYRKSDQPQHF
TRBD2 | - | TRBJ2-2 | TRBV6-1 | TGTGCCAGCAGTAGGCTAGCGGGCTTGACCGGGGAGCTGTTTTTT | CASSRLAGLTGELFF